The 6 T cell receptor beta chains below come from one sample, sequenced in a study of early T cells in non-severe SARS-CoV-2 infection. TCRdb passed the 5' RACE reads through MiXCR, listing each CDR3 protein once. The data hold 35,000 to 50,000 distinct CDR3 sequences, with approximately 6% observed a single time. The sample in question was whole blood, obtained at baseline. The receptors come from an adult who was a healthcare worker with PCR-confirmed SARS-CoV-2 infection or an uninfected control (not recorded which).

This clonotype was counted many times. The chain has TRBV15 and TRBJ1-2; TRBD1 agrees at 8 bases. CDR3 length: 14 amino acids. The V gene end was trimmed by 0 bases and the J gene end by 5 bases; junction bases not matched to a gene: 2. The V gene's germline CDR1 is LNHNV and CDR2 YYDKDF (reference sequence). The CDR3 coding sequence is TGTGCCACCAGCAGAGAGGACAGGGCGTATGGCTACACCTTC. Residues: CATSREDRAYGYTF. Supplemented by reference TRBV15 and TRBJ1-2, the full variable domain reads DAMVIQNPRYQVTQFGKPVTLSCSQTLNHNVMYWYQQKSSQAPKLLFHYYDKDFNNEADTPDNFQSRRPNTSFCFLDIRSPGLGDTAMYLCATSREDRAYGYTFGSGTRLTVV.

This clonotype was detected many times. The chain links TRBV20-1 to TRBJ1-2, with a possible D match to TRBD1 (5 bases). Germline V CDR1 and CDR2: DFQATT, SNEGSKA (reference sequence). The V gene lost 5 bases and the J gene lost 3 bases, with 19 bases spanning the gap. CDR3 size: 15 residues. In nucleotides, the CDR3 is TGCAGTGCTTCCTCTTACGCGGCAGGGCACTATGGCTACACCTTC. It translates to CSASSYAAGHYGYTF.

This rearrangement joins TRBV11-3 to TRBJ2-2; maybe TRBD2 (5 bases). The germline V and J ends were trimmed by 5 bases and 6 bases, with 10 bases remaining between them. CDR3 length: 13 amino acids. The germline CDR1 and CDR2 sequences are SGHNT and YENEEA. The CDR3 region has the DNA TGTGCCAGCAGCCTCGGGGTCGCCGGGGAGCTGTTTTTT. Translated, it gives CASSLGVAGELFF.

This clonotype has at least ten counts. J is TRBJ2-3 and V is TRBV12-3 or TRBV12-4, with 8 positions matching TRBD1. The CDR3 runs to 13 residues. With V trimmed by 7 bases and J by 2 bases, 2 bases remained unmatched. The CDR3 nucleotides read TGTGCCAGCATGGGACAGGCCACAGATACGCAGTATTTT. Its protein product is CASMGQATDTQYF.

This clonotype was seen only a few times. The chain carries TRBV18 and TRBJ2-2, with D hard to call. The germline gives CDR1 KGHSH, CDR2 LQKENI. Trimming took 7 bases from V and 7 from J, leaving 16 bases between them. The CDR3 has 14 residues. Written as DNA, the CDR3 is TGTGCCAGCTTACATGAGGATTGGCTCGGGGAGCTGTTTTTT. It is translated as CASLHEDWLGELFF.

The table lists this clonotype with many counts. The V gene is TRBV4-2, the J gene TRBJ2-1; unclear D gene. CDR1 is LGHNA, CDR2 YNFKEQ, per germline. The CDR3 runs to 14 residues. The germline V and J ends were trimmed by 0 bases and 5 bases, with 8 bases remaining between them. The CDR3 sequence: CASSQDGHNNEQFF. The DNA of the CDR3 is TGTGCCAGCAGCCAAGATGGGCACAACAATGAGCAGTTCTTC.